The source of this TCR delta chain is a study of fetal and pediatric gammadelta thymocytes (dated 2022 in TCRdb). Concerning the study at large: The bulk gammadelta thymocyte repertoires, which combined previously published data with newly generated, unpublished data, were used to reinforce a single-cell study of gammadelta thymocyte development. The bulk gammadelta thymocyte repertoire set covered about 10 subjects in total, 3 fetal thymus donors and 7 pediatric thymus donors. Bulk gammadelta thymocyte repertoires combined previously published data (refs 27,28) with unpublished data. To increase subject numbers and strengthen the CDR3 publicity analysis, bulk TCR repertoire data were added.

Staining of thymocytes was performed with Zombie NIR viability dye and with antibodies against CD3 (UCHT1), TCRgammadelta (11F2), TCRVgamma9 (IMMU360) and TCRVdelta2 (IMMU389). From human fetal and pediatric thymuses, sorted Vgamma9Vdelta2 and nonVgamma9Vdelta2 gammadelta thymocytes were used to generate bulk TRD and TRG CDR3 repertoires separately. In Belgium, pediatric thymus tissue was obtained from children undergoing cardiac surgery. The pediatric thymus donors included in the study ranged in age from about 1 to 12 years. Thymic cell suspensions from fetal and post-natal thymuses were prepared as previously described. NonVgamma9Vdelta2 thymocytes were sorted as CD3+ gammadeltaTCR+ cells lacking the Vgamma9+Vdelta2+ phenotype. Cells were sorted on a FACS Aria III cell sorter (BD Biosciences). What the authors observed across the whole study: Compared with post-natal repertoires, fetal gammadelta thymocyte repertoires had previously been reported to be enriched for TRDV2, TRGV8 and TRGV9 usage, low N additions and public CDR3s.

This clone is classified as large (0.1 to 1%). Its specific antigen is unknown. Per-base quality was not reported, and no clone a single base away is much larger than it. V loses 2 bases, J loses 6 bases, and the germline ends lie 16 bases apart. Spanning cysteine to phenylalanine, the CDR3 consists of 16 amino acids. Only the CDR3 part of the read is kept: 48 bases, read in frame from the first base. From a lookup of the germline V gene, CDR1 and CDR2 are TSWWSYY and QGS. The instrument was an Illumina MiSeq. On the authors' methods: For publicity analysis, the Vgamma9Vdelta2 and nonVgamma9Vdelta2 bulk CDR3 files were merged for each subject into one combined repertoire per subject. CDR3 publicity was scored from 0 to 19 by checking each amino acid sequence across 9 single-cell datasets and some 11 bulk repertoires, using base R and dplyr. TCRdb processed the public reads again with the CATT caller, after which rows with matching DNA were combined. V and J calls and clone size were set by TCRdb, not the authors. A total of roughly 2,000 delta-chain clones appear in this sample, 24% of them only once. Of the sample, about 4.2% is held by the ten largest clones.

The chain uses TRDV1 and TRDJ2, with an unclear D gene assignment. This clonotype was obtained from a child who underwent cardiac surgery and was recorded as healthy. The sample taken for sequencing was non-Vgamma9Vdelta2 gamma-delta T cells from the thymus. The sample's cell subset or site label is to be understood as: CD3+gammadeltaTCR+ thymocytes not co-expressing Vgamma9 and Vdelta2. Here the CDR3 is given as CALGECGRAFPAQLFF. The nucleotide sequence is TGTGCTCTTGGGGAATGTGGGCGGGCCTTTCCAGCACAACTCTTCTTT.